This T cell receptor beta chain stems from a study of T-cell memory formation after mild COVID-19. V lost 1 base, J lost 7 bases, and 11 bases lay in between. Germline CDR1 MNHEY, CDR2 SMNVEV (reference sequence). The CDR3 runs 13 residues. Study-wide results and limits: Memory cells collected pre-infection included some clones that later responded, suggesting cross-reactive memory joined. Among CD4+ contracting clones, most were CM and EM, and CD8+ ones EMRA.

This clonotype came up a few times. Its antigen is currently unknown. It was 5'RACE with constant-segment primers that produced the TCR alpha and TCR beta cDNA libraries, which carried sample barcodes and UMIs. TCRdb analysed the 5' RACE reads with MiXCR anew, one entry per CDR3 protein. The sample lists 550,000 to 600,000 distinct CDR3 sequences, roughly 21% occurring once. Sequencing input: PBMCs or a T cell subset sorted from them (not recorded which). This receptor was identified in an adult woman who had mild COVID-19 (a few samples of this study predate the infection). Cell type and time point are not known. The chain recombines TRBV27 with TRBJ2-7, with D possibly TRBD2 on 6 matching bases. The CDR3 DNA reads as TGTGCCAGCAGTTTATTCCCGGCGGGGGAGCAGTACTTC. Its protein is CASSLFPAGEQYF.